This TCR beta chain is from a study of shared clonotypes between healthy human individuals. Broader study findings: Sampling included only blood; tissue repertoires likely differ.

The donors, healthy adults who were HIV-negative, had experienced no recent acute infections or vaccinations. Samples left unsorted employed around 90 million PBMCs for genomic DNA. Deep was the level at which the assay was run. The assay was immunoSEQ multiplex PCR, and TCRdb's table has in-frame clones only and misses some. The sample carries approximately 460,000 clones, around 77% recorded once. CDR1 is KGHSH and CDR2 is LQKENI in the germline V gene. V shed 5 bases, J shed 2 bases, and the junction held 5 bases outside the gene matches. This CDR3 is built from 14 residues. The table lists this clone with many counts. As yet, its antigen is unknown.

The sequenced sample was PBMCs. The chain combines TRBV18 with TRBJ1-2; 7 bases map to TRBD1. This sequence was found in a woman aged 40 to 50 in good health. Some clones in this sample may be carry-over from other donors' samples. The CDR3 is CASSATGTNYGYTF. The CDR3 DNA is TGTGCCAGCTCAGCGACAGGGACCAACTATGGCTACACCTTC.